The 2 T cell receptor beta chains reported below all come from one sample, sequenced in a study of identical twins. MiXCR was run by TCRdb on the 5' RACE reads, yielding one entry per CDR3 protein. The sample has under 350,000 distinct CDR3 sequences; nearly 9.5% are singletons. This sample also belongs to another study, concerning yellow fever vaccine responses in identical twins.

Sequencing input: CD8+ T cells sorted from blood. The receptors originated from a woman under 30 in good health.

CDR3 amino acids: CASSQDPPSGSQTGELFF. CDR3 nucleotides: TGCGCCAGCAGCCAAGATCCGCCTAGCGGGAGTCAAACCGGGGAGCTGTTTTTT. The genes are TRBV4-3 and TRBJ2-2; 10 bases agree with TRBD2. Trimming cost V 0 bases and J 5 bases; bases outside gene matches: 9. The CDR3 is 18 residues long. Germline-derived CDR1 and CDR2 are LGHNA and YSLEER.

This clonotype was observed many times. The chain has TRBV4-3 and TRBJ2-7, with unresolved D. Germline CDR1 is LGHNA and CDR2 is YSLEER. V was pared by 1 base and J by 0 bases, with 7 bases between. The CDR3 consists of 14 residues. CDR3 sequence reads: CASSQGFSSYEQYF. The CDR3 bases are TGCGCCAGCAGCCAAGGCTTCAGCTCCTACGAGCAGTACTTC.